The clone carrying this T cell receptor beta chain was seen a handful of times. Its antigen is not known. A J-beta primer mix and a sample-barcoded 5' primer were used in a second PCR of about 7 to 12 cycles. One entry per CDR3 protein, called by TCRdb with MiXCR from the 5' RACE reads. The data contain roughly 800,000 distinct CDR3 sequences, 20% to 30% of them singletons. The junction had 7 bases not matched to a gene; V was cut back by 1 base and J by 6 bases. CDR3 length: 15 residues. Germline CDR1 reads MNHNY; CDR2 reads SVGAGI (reference sequence). The data stem from a study of blood T cells in healthy people across ages. Whole-study findings and limits: The study found more naive CD4+ cells and higher diversity in long-lived than aged donors.

These data were likewise used in another study, on T cells of mothers and their children. That paper notes: Comparable shaping of TCR recombination output by thymic selection was observed in related and unrelated pairs.

J is TRBJ1-2 and V is TRBV6-6, with 8 positions matching TRBD1. The sequenced sample was blood. This clonotype was sampled from a boy aged 10-17 years in good health. CDR3 loop: CASSYLTGVNDGYTF. For the CDR3, the DNA is TGTGCCAGCAGTTACTTGACAGGGGTAAACGATGGCTACACCTTC.